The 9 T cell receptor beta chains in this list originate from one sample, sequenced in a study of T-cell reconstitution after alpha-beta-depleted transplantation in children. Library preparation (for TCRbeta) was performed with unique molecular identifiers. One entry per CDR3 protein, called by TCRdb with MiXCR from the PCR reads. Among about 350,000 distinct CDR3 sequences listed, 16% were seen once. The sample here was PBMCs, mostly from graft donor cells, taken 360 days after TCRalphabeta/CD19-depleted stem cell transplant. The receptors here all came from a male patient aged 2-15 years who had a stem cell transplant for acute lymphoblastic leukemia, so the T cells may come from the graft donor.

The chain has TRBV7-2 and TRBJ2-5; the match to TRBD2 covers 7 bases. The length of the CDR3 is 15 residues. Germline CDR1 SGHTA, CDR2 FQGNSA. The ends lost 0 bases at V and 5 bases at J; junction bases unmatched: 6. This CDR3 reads CASSLAGGPEETQYF. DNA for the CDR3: TGTGCCAGCAGCTTAGCGGGAGGGCCGGAGGAGACCCAGTACTTC. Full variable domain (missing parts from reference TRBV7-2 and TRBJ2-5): GAGVSQSPSNKVTEKGKDVELRCDPISGHTALYWYRQSLGQGLEFLIYFQGNSAPDKSGLPSDRFSAERTGGSVSTLTIQRTQQEDSAVYLCASSLAGGPEETQYFGPGTRLLVL.

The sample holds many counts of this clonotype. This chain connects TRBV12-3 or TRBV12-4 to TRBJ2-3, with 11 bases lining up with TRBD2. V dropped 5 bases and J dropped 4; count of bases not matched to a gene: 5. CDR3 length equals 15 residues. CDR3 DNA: TGTGCCAGCAGTACTAGCGGGAGTAACGCAGATACGCAGTATTTT. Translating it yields CASSTSGSNADTQYF.

The CDR3 sequence is CASSESLGLATDTQYF. CDR3 sequence (DNA): TGTGCCAGCAGTGAGTCCCTGGGACTAGCTACAGATACGCAGTATTTT. The chain combines TRBV2 with TRBJ2-3; TRBD2 agrees at 9 bases. Germline V CDR1 and CDR2: SNHLY, FYNNEI. V lost 3 bases, J lost 3 bases, and 7 bases stayed unmatched. This CDR3 is 16 amino acids long.

The CDR3 here is CASSQEDGPFGELFF. CDR3 DNA: TGCGCCAGCAGCCAAGAGGACGGGCCTTTCGGGGAGCTGTTTTTT. The V gene is TRBV4-1, the J gene TRBJ2-2, with D unresolved. Trimming stripped 0 bases from V and 7 bases from J, with 12 bases between. The germline V gene has CDR1 MGHRA and CDR2 YSYEKL. This CDR3 has 15 amino acids.

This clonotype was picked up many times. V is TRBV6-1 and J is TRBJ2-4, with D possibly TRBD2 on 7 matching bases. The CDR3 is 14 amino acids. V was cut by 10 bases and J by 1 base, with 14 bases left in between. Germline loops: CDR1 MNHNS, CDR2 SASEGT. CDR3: CATWGGSAKNIQYF. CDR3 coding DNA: TGTGCCACCTGGGGGGGCTCGGCCAAAAACATTCAGTACTTC.

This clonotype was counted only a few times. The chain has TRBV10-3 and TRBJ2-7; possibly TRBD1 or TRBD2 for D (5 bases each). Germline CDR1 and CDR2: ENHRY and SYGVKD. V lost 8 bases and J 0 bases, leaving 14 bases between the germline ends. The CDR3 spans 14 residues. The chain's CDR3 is CAIGGRGTSYEQYF. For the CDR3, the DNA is TGTGCCATCGGAGGAAGGGGTACCTCCTACGAGCAGTACTTC.

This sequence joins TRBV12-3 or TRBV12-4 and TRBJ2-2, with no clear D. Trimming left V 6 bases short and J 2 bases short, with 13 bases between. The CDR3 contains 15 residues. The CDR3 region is CASSHSPTNTGELFF. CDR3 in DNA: TGTGCCAGCAGCCACTCCCCGACCAACACCGGGGAGCTGTTTTTT.

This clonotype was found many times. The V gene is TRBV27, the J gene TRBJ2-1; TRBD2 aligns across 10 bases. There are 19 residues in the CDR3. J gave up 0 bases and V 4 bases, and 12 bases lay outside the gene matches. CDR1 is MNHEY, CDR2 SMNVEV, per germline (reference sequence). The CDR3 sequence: CASSSYISPSGSSYNEQFF. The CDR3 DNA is TGTGCCAGCAGTTCGTACATCTCACCTAGCGGGAGCTCCTACAATGAGCAGTTCTTC.

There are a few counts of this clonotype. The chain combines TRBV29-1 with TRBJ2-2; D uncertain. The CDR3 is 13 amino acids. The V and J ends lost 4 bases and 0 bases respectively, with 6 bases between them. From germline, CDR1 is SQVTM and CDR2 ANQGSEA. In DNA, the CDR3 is TGCAGCGTTGCGGCGTCGAACACCGGGGAGCTGTTTTTT. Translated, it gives CSVAASNTGELFF.